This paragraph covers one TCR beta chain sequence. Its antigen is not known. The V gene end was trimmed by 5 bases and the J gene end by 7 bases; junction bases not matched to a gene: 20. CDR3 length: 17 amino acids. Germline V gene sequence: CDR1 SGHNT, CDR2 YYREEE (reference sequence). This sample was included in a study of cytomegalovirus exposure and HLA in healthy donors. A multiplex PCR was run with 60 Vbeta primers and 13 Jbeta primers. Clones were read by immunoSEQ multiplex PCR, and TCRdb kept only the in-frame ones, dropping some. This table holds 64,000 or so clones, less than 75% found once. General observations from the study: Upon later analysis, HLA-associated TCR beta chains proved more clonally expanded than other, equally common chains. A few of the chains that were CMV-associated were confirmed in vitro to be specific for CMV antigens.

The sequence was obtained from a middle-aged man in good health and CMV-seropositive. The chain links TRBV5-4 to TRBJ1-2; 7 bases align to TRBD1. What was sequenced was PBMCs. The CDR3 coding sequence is TGTGCCAGCAGTCAGAAAGGACCGGGACAGACTGGTTCTGGCTACACCTTC. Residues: CASSQKGPGQTGSGYTF. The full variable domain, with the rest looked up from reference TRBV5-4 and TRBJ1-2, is ETGVTQSPTHLIKTRGQQVTLRCSSQSGHNTVSWYQQALGQGPQFIFQYYREEENGRGNFPPRFSGLQFPNYSSELNVNALELDDSALYLCASSQKGPGQTGSGYTFGSGTRLTVV.